These 13 T cell receptor beta chains share one sample of origin, sequenced in a study of T-cell memory formation after mild COVID-19. TCRdb itself ran the 5' RACE reads through MiXCR, one entry per CDR3 protein. In the table there are tens of thousands of distinct CDR3 sequences, approximately 25% of which are singletons. Sequences were obtained from PBMCs or a T cell subset sorted from them (not recorded which). These receptor sequences come from a man in his late teens or twenties who had mild COVID-19 (a few samples of this study predate the infection). Cell type and time point are not known.

V gene TRBV10-3 combines with J gene TRBJ1-1; 9 bases line up with TRBD1. The CDR3 sequence is 13 residues long. With 9 bases clipped from V and 4 bases from J, the junction kept 6 bases outside the gene matches. Per germline, CDR1 ENHRY and CDR2 SYGVKD. CDR3 amino acids: CAIGTGPGTEAFF. In DNA form, the CDR3 reads TGTGCCATTGGGACAGGGCCGGGCACTGAAGCTTTCTTT.

As DNA, the CDR3 is TGTGCCAGCAGCGTAGCAGCGGGGGGCCCGAACACCGGGGAGCTGTTTTTT. It yields the protein CASSVAAGGPNTGELFF. The chain carries TRBV9 and TRBJ2-2; 9 bases are shared with TRBD2. The CDR3 has 17 residues. V lost 0 bases, J lost 0 bases, and 3 bases stayed unmatched. Germline V lookup: CDR1 SGDLS, CDR2 YYNGEE.

The chain links TRBV4-2 to TRBJ2-3, with D maybe TRBD2 (6 bases). CDR3 length: 13 residues. The germline V and J ends were trimmed by 8 bases and 5 bases, with 14 bases remaining between them. Germline-derived CDR1 and CDR2 are LGHNA and YNFKEQ. CDR3 DNA: TGTGCCAGCCGGGGGAAACTAAGAGATACGCAGTATTTT. Encoded protein: CASRGKLRDTQYF.

V and J are TRBV6-5 and TRBJ1-3; D ambiguous. There are 14 residues in the CDR3. Germline assignment: CDR1 MNHEY and CDR2 SVGAGI. The ends were cut back, 2 bases at V and 0 bases at J, with 5 bases in the middle. CDR3 protein: CASSYTHSGNTIYF. Here the CDR3 DNA reads TGTGCCAGCAGTTACACTCACTCTGGAAACACCATATATTTT.

The gene calls are TRBV24-1 and TRBJ2-1, with D possibly matching TRBD1 (6 bases). CDR3 length: 14 amino acids. Trimming pared 9 bases from V and 4 bases from J, leaving 15 bases between. Germline V gives CDR1 KGHDR, CDR2 SFDVKD. The CDR3 here is CATEGDTAYNEQFF. In DNA form, the CDR3 reads TGTGCCACCGAGGGGGACACAGCTTACAATGAGCAGTTCTTC.

This sequence joins TRBV20-1 and TRBJ2-1; D call uncertain. Trimming stripped 4 bases from V and 3 bases from J, with 10 bases between. Germline CDR1 reads DFQATT; CDR2 reads SNEGSKA (reference sequence). The CDR3 sequence is 13 residues long. The CDR3 DNA reads TGCAGTGCTAATCCGGAGAACTACAATGAGCAGTTCTTC. This encodes CSANPENYNEQFF.

In its sample, this clonotype was seen many times. DNA of the CDR3: TGTGCCAGCAGCTCAGCGCTTGACAGGGGCTATGGCTACACCTTC. Encoded protein: CASSSALDRGYGYTF. The rearrangement links TRBV7-8 to TRBJ1-2; 8 nucleotides line up with TRBD1. This CDR3 spans 15 amino acids. Germline assignment: CDR1 SGHVS and CDR2 FQNEAQ. After removal of 4 bases from V and 4 bases from J, the junction contained 8 bases not matched to a gene.

The J gene is TRBJ2-3, the V gene TRBV5-1, with a possible D match to TRBD2 (6 bases). V shed 1 base and J shed 1 base, with 10 bases lying between them. Germline CDR1 SGHRS, CDR2 YFSETQ. The CDR3 has 15 amino acids. The CDR3 DNA reads TGCGCCAGCAGCTTGTTCGCGGGGCGCACAGATACGCAGTATTTT. This codes for CASSLFAGRTDTQYF.

There are a few counts of this clonotype. The J gene is TRBJ2-5, the V gene TRBV7-9, with D unresolved. Trimming cost V 4 bases and J 0 bases, with 15 bases left between them. The CDR3 spans 16 residues. Germline CDR1 is SEHNR and CDR2 is FQNEAQ (reference sequence). CDR3 amino acids: CASSSFIGLYQETQYF. CDR3 sequence (DNA): TGTGCCAGCAGCTCATTTATAGGGCTGTACCAAGAGACCCAGTACTTC.

In its sample, this clonotype was seen a few times. V gene TRBV9 combines with J gene TRBJ2-1; D may be TRBD2 (6 bases). CDR3 size: 15 residues. Germline lookup yields CDR1 SGDLS and CDR2 YYNGEE. The V end lost 0 bases, the J end lost 8 bases, and 15 bases lay between the germline ends. The CDR3 nucleotides read TGTGCCAGCAGCGTAGTTCGCGGGGCCCGGGATGAGCAGTTCTTC. It specifies CASSVVRGARDEQFF.

This clonotype was seen once. The V and J genes are TRBV6-2 or TRBV6-3 and TRBJ2-2; D call uncertain. The CDR3 loop spans 12 amino acids. Between the trimmed V and J ends, which lost 2 bases and 7 bases, there was a span of 5 bases. The germline V gene has CDR1 MNHEY and CDR2 SVGEGT. Here the CDR3 DNA reads TGTGCCAGCAGTTACGGCTTCGGGGAGCTGTTTTTT. It yields the protein CASSYGFGELFF.

There are a few counts of this clonotype. The gene calls are TRBV6-5 and TRBJ2-7; D is undetermined. This CDR3 region has 13 residues. Trimming removed 0 bases at V and 3 bases at J, with 6 bases between. Germline CDR1 is MNHEY and CDR2 is SVGAGI. CDR3 protein: CASSYSRGYEQYV. The CDR3 DNA sequence: TGTGCCAGCAGTTACTCTAGAGGCTACGAGCAGTACGTC.

The sample holds many counts of this clonotype. The chain recombines TRBV6-2 or TRBV6-3 with TRBJ2-2; no definite D call. V was clipped by 5 bases and J by 1 base, with 17 bases between them. The V gene's germline CDR1 is MNHEY and CDR2 SVGEGT. This CDR3 region has 17 residues. CDR3 residues: CASSPAYRTLNTGELFF. The CDR3 DNA is TGTGCCAGCAGTCCCGCCTACAGAACACTGAACACCGGGGAGCTGTTTTTT.